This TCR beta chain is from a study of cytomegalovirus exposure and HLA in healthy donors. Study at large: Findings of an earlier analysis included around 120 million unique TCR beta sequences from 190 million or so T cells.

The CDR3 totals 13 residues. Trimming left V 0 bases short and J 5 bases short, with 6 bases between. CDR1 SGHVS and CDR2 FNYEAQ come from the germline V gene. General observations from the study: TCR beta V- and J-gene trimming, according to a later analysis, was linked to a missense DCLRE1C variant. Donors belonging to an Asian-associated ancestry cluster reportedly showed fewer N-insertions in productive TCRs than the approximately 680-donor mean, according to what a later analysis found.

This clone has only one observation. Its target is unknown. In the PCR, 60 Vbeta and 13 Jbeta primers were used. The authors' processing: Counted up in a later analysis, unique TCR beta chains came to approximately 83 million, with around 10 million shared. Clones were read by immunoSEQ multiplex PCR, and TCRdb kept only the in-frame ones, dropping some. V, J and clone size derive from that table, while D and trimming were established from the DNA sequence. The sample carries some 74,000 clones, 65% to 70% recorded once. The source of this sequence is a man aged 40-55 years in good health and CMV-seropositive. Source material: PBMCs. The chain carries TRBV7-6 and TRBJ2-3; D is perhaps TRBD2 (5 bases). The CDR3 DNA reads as TGTGCCAGCAGCTTAGCGGAGGAAGATACGCAGTATTTT. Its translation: CASSLAEEDTQYF. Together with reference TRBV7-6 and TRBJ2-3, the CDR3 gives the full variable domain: GAGVSQSPRYKVTKRGQDVALRCDPISGHVSLYWYRQALGQGPEFLTYFNYEAQQDKSGLPNDRFSAERPEGSISTLTIQRTEQRDSAMYRCASSLAEEDTQYFGPGTRLTVL.